Here is one T cell receptor (beta chain) with its context. This specimen comes from a study of blood T cell repertoires in COVID-19. Study members were between about 18 and 100 years old and lived in 25 or so US regions. Participant-reported clinical history was the basis for cohort assignment. Exposed enrollees had met someone with a PCR-confirmed or clinician-diagnosed COVID-19 case at some point within the 2 weeks before study entry. The CDR3 runs to 15 residues. Germline assignment: CDR1 MNHEY and CDR2 SMNVEV (reference sequence). V was trimmed by 4 bases and J by 0 bases, leaving 13 bases between them. Only in-frame clones appear in the TCRdb table, and some are missing; sequencing was by immunoSEQ multiplex PCR. The table has hundreds of thousands of clones, 83% seen once; the top ten hold about 3.9%.

The source is a woman between 40 and 50 years old who had been exposed to COVID-19. The V gene is TRBV27, the J gene TRBJ2-7; maybe TRBD1 (6 bases). Specimen: PBMCs or T cells enriched from blood (not recorded which). The CDR3 DNA reads TGTGCCAGCAGTTCCCCAGGGGTGGGCTCCTACGAGCAGTACTTC. It is translated as CASSSPGVGSYEQYF.